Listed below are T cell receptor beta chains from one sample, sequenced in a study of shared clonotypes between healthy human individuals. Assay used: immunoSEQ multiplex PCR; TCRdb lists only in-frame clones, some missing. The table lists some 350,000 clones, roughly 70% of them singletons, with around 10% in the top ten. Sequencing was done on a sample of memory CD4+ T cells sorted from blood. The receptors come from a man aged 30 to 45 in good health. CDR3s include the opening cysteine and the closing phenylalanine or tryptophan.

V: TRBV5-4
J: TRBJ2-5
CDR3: CASSGEGRTTQYF

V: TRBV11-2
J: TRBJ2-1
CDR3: CASSFSYNEQFF

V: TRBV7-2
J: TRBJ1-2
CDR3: CASSATLGYGYTF

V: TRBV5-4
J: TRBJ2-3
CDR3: CASSFHGGSTDTQYF

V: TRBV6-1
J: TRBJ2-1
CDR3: CASSEVPWTGGDEQFF

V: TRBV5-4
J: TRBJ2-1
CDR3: CASSLVASSYNEQFF

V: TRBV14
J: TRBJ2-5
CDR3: CASSQVSALQETQYF

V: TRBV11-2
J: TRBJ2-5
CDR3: CASSFRGLAYGETQYF

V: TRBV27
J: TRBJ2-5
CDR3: CASSLSGRYKAQYF

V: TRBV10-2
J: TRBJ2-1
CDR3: CASSSRAGVGNEQFF

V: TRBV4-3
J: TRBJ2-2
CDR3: CASSQSHGGGPTGELFF

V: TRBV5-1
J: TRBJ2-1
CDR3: CASSFAIRLAGADEQFF

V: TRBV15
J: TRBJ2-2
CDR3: CATSREKALGFGNTGELFF

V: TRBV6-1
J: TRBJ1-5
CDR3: CASGQVGNQPQHF

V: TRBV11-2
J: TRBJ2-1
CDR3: CASSFQGSSYNEQFF

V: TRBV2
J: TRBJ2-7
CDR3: CASSRGSYEQYF

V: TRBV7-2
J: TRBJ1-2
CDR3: CASSQPLDRRNYGYTF

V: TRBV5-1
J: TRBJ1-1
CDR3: CASSLGRGNAEAFF

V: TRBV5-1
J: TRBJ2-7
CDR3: CASSFTTGTSGRDGLEQYF

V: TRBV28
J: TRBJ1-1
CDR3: CASSLRGQGAQDTEAFF

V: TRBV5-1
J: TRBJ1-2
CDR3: CASKLEQGSHGYTF

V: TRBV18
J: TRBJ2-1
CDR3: CASSPRAGGDYNEQFF

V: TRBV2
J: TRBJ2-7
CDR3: CASSDQGALYEQYF

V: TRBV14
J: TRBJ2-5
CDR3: CASSPLGRGGGETQYF

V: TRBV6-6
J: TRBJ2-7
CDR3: CASSSGLAAYEQYF

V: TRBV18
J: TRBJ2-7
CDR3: CASSPDARGRNEQYF

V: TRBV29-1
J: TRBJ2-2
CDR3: CSVGIGLAGLYTGELFF

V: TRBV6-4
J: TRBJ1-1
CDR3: CASTRTAVHTEAFF

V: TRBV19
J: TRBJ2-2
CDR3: CASSIDSWAGELFF

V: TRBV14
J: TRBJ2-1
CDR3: CASSSLAGRNEQFF

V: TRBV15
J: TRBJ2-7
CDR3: CATSRSTGTLEEQYF

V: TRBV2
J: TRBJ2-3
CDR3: CASMDTSTDTQYF

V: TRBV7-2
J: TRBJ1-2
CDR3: CASSRIQGYGYTF

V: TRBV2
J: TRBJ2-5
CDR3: CATGTGVRETQYF

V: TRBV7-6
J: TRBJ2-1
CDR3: CASSFSGAYNEQFF

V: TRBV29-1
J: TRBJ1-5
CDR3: CSVGGGGDQPQHF

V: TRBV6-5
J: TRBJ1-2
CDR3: CASSDKRTGGDGYTF

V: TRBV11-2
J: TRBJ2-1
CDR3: CASSSGTFAREQFF

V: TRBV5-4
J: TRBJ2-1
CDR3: CASSQQTSEHNEQFF

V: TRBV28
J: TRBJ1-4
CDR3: CASSLGGAGRKLFF

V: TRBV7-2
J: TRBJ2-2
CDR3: CASSRASSWGNTGELFF

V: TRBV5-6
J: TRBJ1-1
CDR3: CASTLGPLTDYTEAFF

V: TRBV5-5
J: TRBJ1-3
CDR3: CASSLDPPGTGGNTIYF

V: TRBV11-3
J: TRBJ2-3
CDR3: CASSLAPGNTDTQYF

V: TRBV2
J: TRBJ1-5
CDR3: CASSSVGTSPQHF

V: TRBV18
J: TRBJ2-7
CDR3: CASSRSGTRAAEQYF

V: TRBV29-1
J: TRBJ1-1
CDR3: CSVARLMNTEAFF

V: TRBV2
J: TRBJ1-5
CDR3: CASREYREGQPQHF

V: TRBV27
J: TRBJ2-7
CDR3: CASSFLGEQYF

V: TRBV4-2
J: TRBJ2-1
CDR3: CASSPVGQAGAPDTEQFF

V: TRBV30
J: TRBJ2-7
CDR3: CAWSPLMGAVRQYF

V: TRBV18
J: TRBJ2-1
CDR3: CASSPHRINEQFF